This TCR beta chain derives from a study of T cell responses to AZD1222 COVID-19 vaccine. This CDR3 is 12 amino acids long. Trimming stripped 10 bases from V and 7 bases from J, with 16 bases between. Overall study results and limits: Donor demographics were predominantly white British with a female majority; clonal diversity may be underestimated. A reported finding is that nearly half of spike-specific TCRs target unmutated variant regions.

Comments on this clone: Its antigen remains unidentified.

Sequenced by immunoSEQ multiplex PCR; TCRdb stores in-frame clones only, minus some. The sample lists about 130,000 clones; 88% were seen once. This receptor was taken from an adult who received the AZD1222 COVID-19 vaccine. This chain links TRBV12-3 or TRBV12-4 with TRBJ1-2, with D possibly TRBD1 on 6 matching bases. The sequences come from peripheral blood, collected 28 days after the second AZD1222 dose. The CDR3 spells CANYRASTGYTF. CDR3 coding DNA: TGTGCCAATTACAGGGCGTCCACTGGCTACACCTTC.